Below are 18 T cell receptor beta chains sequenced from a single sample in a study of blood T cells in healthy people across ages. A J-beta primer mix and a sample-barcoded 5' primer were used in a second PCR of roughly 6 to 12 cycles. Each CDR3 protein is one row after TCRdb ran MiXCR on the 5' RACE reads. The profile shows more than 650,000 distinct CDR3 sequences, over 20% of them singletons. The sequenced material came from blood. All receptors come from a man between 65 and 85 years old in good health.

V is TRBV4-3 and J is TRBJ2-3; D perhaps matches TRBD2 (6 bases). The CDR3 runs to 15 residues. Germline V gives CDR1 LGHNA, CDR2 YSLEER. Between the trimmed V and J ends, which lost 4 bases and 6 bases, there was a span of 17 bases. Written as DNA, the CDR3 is TGCGCCAGCAGCCTCAGACTAGTTGAAGGGGATACGCAGTATTTT. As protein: CASSLRLVEGDTQYF.

DNA for the CDR3: TGTGCCAGCAGCCAAATCTCGGGGGGAGCTAATGAAAAACTGTTTTTT. Translation gives CASSQISGGANEKLFF. The chain carries TRBV12-3 or TRBV12-4 and TRBJ1-4; the D gene is possibly TRBD1 (5 bases). This CDR3 contains 16 residues. Trimming stripped 6 bases from V and 3 bases from J, with 17 bases between.

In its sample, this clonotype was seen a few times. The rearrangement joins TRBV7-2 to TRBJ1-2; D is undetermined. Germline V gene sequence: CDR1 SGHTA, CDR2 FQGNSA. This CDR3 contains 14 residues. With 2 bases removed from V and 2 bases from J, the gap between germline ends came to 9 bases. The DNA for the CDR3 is TGTGCCAGCAGCTTATCCTCTCGGAACTATGGCTACACCTTC. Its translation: CASSLSSRNYGYTF.

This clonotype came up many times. DNA of the CDR3: TGTGCCAGTAGTAGGACCCGCAACGGGTACAATGAGCAGTTCTTC. As protein: CASSRTRNGYNEQFF. V and J are TRBV19 and TRBJ2-1; D uncertain. Germline CDR1 and CDR2: LNHDA and SQIVND (reference sequence). The CDR3 is 15 residues long. V dropped 4 bases and J dropped 4 bases, with 14 bases sitting between them.

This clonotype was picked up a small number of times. Here the CDR3 DNA reads TGCAGCGTTGAGTGGGCCCAGGGAAAACTGTTTTTT. As protein: CSVEWAQGKLFF. The chain combines TRBV29-1 with TRBJ1-4, with a tentative D call TRBD1 (5 bases). This CDR3 is 12 amino acids long. Germline assignment: CDR1 SQVTM and CDR2 ANQGSEA. V was pared by 3 bases and J by 10 bases, with 12 bases between.

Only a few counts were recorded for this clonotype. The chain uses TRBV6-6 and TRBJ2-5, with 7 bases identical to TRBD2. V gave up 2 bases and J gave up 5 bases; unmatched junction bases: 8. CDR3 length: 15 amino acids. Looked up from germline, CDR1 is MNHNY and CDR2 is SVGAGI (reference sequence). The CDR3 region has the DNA TGTGCCAGCAGTTACAGGGAGGGCTCCGTGGAGACCCAGTACTTC. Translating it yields CASSYREGSVETQYF.

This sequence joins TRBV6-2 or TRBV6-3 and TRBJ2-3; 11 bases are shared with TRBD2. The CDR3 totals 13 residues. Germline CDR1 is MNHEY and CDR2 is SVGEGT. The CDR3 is CAKLAGGTDTQYF. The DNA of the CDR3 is TGTGCAAAACTAGCGGGGGGCACAGATACGCAGTATTTT.

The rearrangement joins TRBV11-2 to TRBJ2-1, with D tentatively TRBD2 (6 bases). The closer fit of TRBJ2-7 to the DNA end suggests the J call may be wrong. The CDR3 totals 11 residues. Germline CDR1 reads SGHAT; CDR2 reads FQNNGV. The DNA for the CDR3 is TGTGCTACCGGGGGAGGCCACGAGCAGTACTTC. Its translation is CATGGGHEQYF.

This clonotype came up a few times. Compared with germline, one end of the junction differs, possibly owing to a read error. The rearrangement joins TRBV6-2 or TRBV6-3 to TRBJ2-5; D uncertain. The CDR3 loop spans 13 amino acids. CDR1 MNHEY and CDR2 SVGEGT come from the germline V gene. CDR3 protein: CAGRNYHQETQYF. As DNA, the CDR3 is TGTGCCGGCAGGAACTACCACCAAGAGACCCAGTACTTC.

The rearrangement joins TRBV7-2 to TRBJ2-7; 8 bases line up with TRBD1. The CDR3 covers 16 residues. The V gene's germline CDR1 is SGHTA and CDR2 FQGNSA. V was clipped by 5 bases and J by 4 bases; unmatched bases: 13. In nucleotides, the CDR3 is TGTGCCAGCAGCCCAGCCGACAGGGGAGGATGGTACGAGCAGTACTTC. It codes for CASSPADRGGWYEQYF. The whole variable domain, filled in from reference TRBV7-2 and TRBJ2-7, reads GAGVSQSPSNKVTEKGKDVELRCDPISGHTALYWYRQSLGQGLEFLIYFQGNSAPDKSGLPSDRFSAERTGGSVSTLTIQRTQQEDSAVYLCASSPADRGGWYEQYFGPGTRLTVT.

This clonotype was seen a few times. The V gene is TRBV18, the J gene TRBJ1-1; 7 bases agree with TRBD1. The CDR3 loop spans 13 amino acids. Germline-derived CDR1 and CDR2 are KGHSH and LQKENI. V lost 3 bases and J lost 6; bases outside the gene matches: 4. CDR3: CASSPQTGSEAFF. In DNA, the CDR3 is TGTGCCAGCTCACCTCAGACAGGGTCTGAAGCTTTCTTT.

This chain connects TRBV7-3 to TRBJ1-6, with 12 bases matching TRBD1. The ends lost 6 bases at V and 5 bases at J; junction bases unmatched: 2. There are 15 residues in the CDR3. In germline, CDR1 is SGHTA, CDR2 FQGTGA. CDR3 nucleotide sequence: TGTGCCAGCAGTCGGGACAGGGGGCATAATTCACCCCTCCACTTT. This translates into CASSRDRGHNSPLHF.

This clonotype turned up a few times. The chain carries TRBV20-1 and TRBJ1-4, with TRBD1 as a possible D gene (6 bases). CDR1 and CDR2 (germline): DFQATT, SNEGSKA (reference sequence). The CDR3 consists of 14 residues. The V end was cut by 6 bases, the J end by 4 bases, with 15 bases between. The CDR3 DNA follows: TGCAGTGCGAGTTTCGGGACATTTAATGAAAAACTGTTTTTT. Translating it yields CSASFGTFNEKLFF.

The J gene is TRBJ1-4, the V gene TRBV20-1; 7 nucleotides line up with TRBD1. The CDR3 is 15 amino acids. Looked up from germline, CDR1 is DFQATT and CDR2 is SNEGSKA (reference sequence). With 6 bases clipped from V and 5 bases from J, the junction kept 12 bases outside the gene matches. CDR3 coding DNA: TGCAGTGCACTCGGACAGGCCGGGGGCAATGAAAAACTGTTTTTT. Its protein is CSALGQAGGNEKLFF.

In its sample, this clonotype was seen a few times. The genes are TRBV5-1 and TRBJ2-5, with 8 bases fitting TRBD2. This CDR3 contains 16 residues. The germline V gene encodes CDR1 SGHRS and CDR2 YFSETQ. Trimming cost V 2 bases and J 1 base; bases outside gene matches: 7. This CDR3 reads CASSFQAGEVQETQYF. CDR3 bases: TGCGCCAGCAGCTTTCAAGCGGGGGAGGTCCAAGAGACCCAGTACTTC.

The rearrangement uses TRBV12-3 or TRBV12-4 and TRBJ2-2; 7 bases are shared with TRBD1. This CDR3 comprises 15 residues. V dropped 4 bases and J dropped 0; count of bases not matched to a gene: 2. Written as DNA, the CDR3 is TGTGCCAGCAGTTCGGACAGGACGAACACCGGGGAGCTGTTTTTT. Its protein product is CASSSDRTNTGELFF.

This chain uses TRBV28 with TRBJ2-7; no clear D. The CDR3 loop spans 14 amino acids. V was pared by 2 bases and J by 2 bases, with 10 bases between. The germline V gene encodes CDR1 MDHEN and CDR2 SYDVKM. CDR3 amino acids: CASSLVQPAYEQYF. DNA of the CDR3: TGTGCCAGCAGTTTAGTGCAACCAGCCTACGAGCAGTACTTC. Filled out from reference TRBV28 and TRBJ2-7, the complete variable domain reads DVKVTQSSRYLVKRTGEKVFLECVQDMDHENMFWYRQDPGLGLRLIYFSYDVKMKEKGDIPEGYSVSREKKERFSLILESASTNQTSMYLCASSLVQPAYEQYFGPGTRLTVT.

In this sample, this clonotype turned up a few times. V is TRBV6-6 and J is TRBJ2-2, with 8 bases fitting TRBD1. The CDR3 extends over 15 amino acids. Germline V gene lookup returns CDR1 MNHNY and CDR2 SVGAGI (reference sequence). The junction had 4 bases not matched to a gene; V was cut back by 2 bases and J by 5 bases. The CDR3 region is CASSYRGQETGELFF. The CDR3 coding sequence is TGTGCCAGCAGTTACCGGGGACAGGAGACCGGGGAGCTGTTTTTT.